This TCR beta chain was recovered during a study of CD8+ T cells in alopecia areata. Study-wide context: Treatment of the treated patients consisted of oral tofacitinib, 5 to 10 mg twice daily.

The CDR3 runs 14 residues. The V segment lost 5 bases and the J segment 2 bases; nucleotides outside the gene matches: 7. CDR1 and CDR2 from the germline V gene are SGHNT and YYREEE (reference sequence). As for treatment: oral pan-JAK inhibitor, 5-10 mg twice daily. TCR sequencing used cDNA made by reverse transcription of extracted RNA. Produced via immunoSEQ multiplex PCR; TCRdb's table is partial and in-frame only. The data hold more than 150,000 clones, with approximately 51% observed a single time. This sequence joins TRBV5-4 and TRBJ2-7; 7 nucleotides align to TRBD1. The receptor's source is a human donor with alopecia areata. The sample in question was CD8+ T cells sorted from blood, obtained at week 52, from a patient treated with tofacitinib. Written as DNA, the CDR3 is TGTGCCAGCAGTCTTGAGGACAGGACCTACGAGCAGTACTTC. Translation gives CASSLEDRTYEQYF.